The 3 T cell receptor beta chains below were found in one sample sequenced in a study of CXCR3-negative and CXCR3-positive naive CD8 T cells. The authors made the TRB cDNA libraries by 5' RACE using UMI labels. TCRdb reprocessed the 5' RACE reads and keeps a single row for each CDR3 protein, giving no DNA. This sample's table reports about 57,000 distinct CDR3 sequences. Study-level results: CXCR3-positive naive cells carried more hydrophobic TRB CDR3s than CXCR3-negative naive cells did.

No antigens are known for them. The sequencing input was naive CXCR3+ CD8+ T cells from blood. Subset noted: CD45RO-CCR7+CD27+CD95- naive CD8+ T cells expressing CXCR3 (TNR3+). The source is a human donor in good health. Some clones in this sample may be carry-over from other donors' samples.

This CDR3 is CAWSAHGGTEAFF. The V and J genes are TRBV30 and TRBJ1-1. CDR1 and CDR2 from the germline V gene are GTSNPN and SVGIG (reference sequence). CDR3 size: 13 residues.

V and J are TRBV9 and TRBJ2-7; TCRdb selects TRBD1, and the lack of DNA leaves this call unchecked. Looked up from germline, CDR1 is SGDLS and CDR2 is YYNGEE. The CDR3 extends over 13 amino acids. The CDR3 loop reads CASSPGDSYEQYF. Based on the CDR3 plus reference TRBV9 and TRBJ2-7, the full variable domain is DSGVTQTPKHLITATGQRVTLRCSPRSGDLSVYWYQQSLDQGLQFLIQYYNGEERAKGNILERFSAQQFPDLHSELNLSSLELGDSALYFCASSPGDSYEQYFGPGTRLTVT.

Frequency places this clonotype as medium-sized. The CDR3 protein is CASSPADGELFF. The rearrangement uses TRBV11-3 and TRBJ2-2; the D call of TRBD2 rests on TCRdb alone, since no DNA is present to check it. CDR1 and CDR2 from the germline V gene are SGHNT and YENEEA. The CDR3 has 12 amino acids. The variable domain in full, completed from reference TRBV11-3 and TRBJ2-2, reads EAGVVQSPRYKIIEKKQPVAFWCNPISGHNTLYWYLQNLGQGPELLIRYENEEAVDDSQLPKDRFSAERLKGVDSTLKIQPAELGDSAVYLCASSPADGELFFGEGSRLTVL.